These T cell receptor beta chains were read from a single sample in a study of CD8+CD57+ T cells in acquired aplastic anemia. One entry per CDR3 protein results from TCRdb running MiXCR on the reads. The table has 170,000 or so distinct CDR3 sequences, about 50% seen once. The sequencing input was sorted CD4+, CD8+, or CD8+CD57+ T cells (not recorded which) from PBMCs. The receptors here all came from a human donor with aplastic anemia. Both conserved end residues are part of each CDR3. Each record gives: J gene, D gene, V gene, clone size, CDR3 protein, CDR3 DNA. The D gene is left open where the match is weak. Not all rows give a size; the values are once, few, many and, for expanded clones, a class.

TRBJ1-4	-	TRBV10-3	-	CAISEPRGAGKLFF	TGTGCCATCAGTGAGCCGCGGGGGGCAGGGAAACTGTTTTTT
TRBJ2-5	-	TRBV24-1	-	CATSDRAGQETQYF	TGTGCCACCAGTGATAGAGCAGGTCAAGAGACCCAGTACTTC
TRBJ2-7	-	TRBV2	many	CASSVRQIYEQYF	TGTGCCAGCAGTGTACGACAGATCTACGAGCAGTACTTC
TRBJ1-5	-	TRBV24-1	-	CATSEAGINQHF	TGTGCCACCAGTGAAGCCGGGATCAATCAGCATTTT
TRBJ2-3	TRBD1	TRBV11-2	many	CASSPEDRVWTDTQYF	TGTGCCAGCAGCCCGGAGGACAGGGTCTGGACAGATACGCAGTATTTT
TRBJ2-2	TRBD2	TRBV5-1	-	CASSFSGGAYTGGLFF	TGCGCCAGCAGCTTTAGCGGGGGAGCCTACACCGGGGGGCTGTTTTTT
TRBJ2-2	TRBD2	TRBV9	-	CASSVSSGGTGELFF	TGTGCCAGCAGCGTAAGCAGCGGGGGTACCGGGGAGCTGTTTTTT
TRBJ2-7	-	TRBV20-1	many	CSASSRDSYEQYF	TGCAGTGCTAGCAGCAGGGACTCCTACGAGCAGTACTTC
TRBJ1-4	-	TRBV11-3	many	CASSLSTGRDEKLFF	TGTGCCAGCAGCTTAAGCACAGGGAGGGATGAAAAACTGTTTTTT
TRBJ2-5	-	TRBV27	many	CASSLSVRETQYF	TGTGCCAGCAGTTTATCAGTGAGGGAGACCCAGTACTTC
TRBJ2-5	-	TRBV7-9	-	CASRSGLLETQYF	TGTGCCAGCCGCTCTGGACTATTGGAGACCCAGTACTTC
TRBJ1-1	-	TRBV7-9	many	CASSLAGSLNTEAFF	TGTGCCAGCAGCTTAGCAGGGTCCCTGAACACTGAAGCTTTCTTT
TRBJ1-5	TRBD1	TRBV2	-	CASSEGQGGGQPQHF	TGTGCCAGCAGTGAAGGACAGGGGGGAGGTCAGCCCCAGCATTTT
TRBJ1-5	-	TRBV10-2	-	CASSEKGNQPQHF	TGCGCCAGCAGTGAGAAGGGCAATCAGCCCCAGCATTTT
TRBJ2-7	TRBD1	TRBV29-1	-	CSAMTGSSYEQYF	TGCAGCGCTATGACAGGGAGCTCCTACGAGCAGTACTTC
TRBJ1-6	-	TRBV24-1	-	CATSADANSPLHF	TGTGCCACCAGCGCCGACGCTAATTCACCCCTCCACTTT
TRBJ1-3	-	TRBV7-3	many	CASSNDSFSGNTIYF	TGTGCCAGCAGCAATGACAGTTTCTCTGGAAACACCATATATTTT
TRBJ2-7	TRBD1	TRBV4-2	-	CASSQVTGTGSHEQYF	TGTGCCAGCAGCCAAGTAACAGGGACAGGGTCCCACGAGCAGTACTTC
TRBJ2-5	-	TRBV7-2	many	CASSPIQETQYF	TGTGCCAGCAGCCCCATCCAAGAGACCCAGTACTTC
TRBJ2-7	-	TRBV5-1	many	CASSTTGEQYF	TGCGCCAGCAGCACTACAGGCGAGCAGTACTTC
TRBJ1-3	-	TRBV7-9	few	CASSLASGNTIYF	TGTGCCAGCAGCTTAGCCTCTGGAAACACCATATATTTT
TRBJ1-2	-	TRBV19	-	CASSIAGMSSLYGYTF	TGTGCCAGTAGTATAGCGGGGATGTCTTCGCTCTATGGCTACACCTTC
TRBJ2-1	-	TRBV24-1	few	CATSDLLGDSNEQFF	TGTGCCACCAGTGATTTGCTGGGGGATTCGAATGAGCAGTTCTTC
TRBJ1-2	-	TRBV7-9	-	CASSLSNSLYGYTF	TGTGCCAGCAGCTTATCCAACAGTCTCTATGGCTACACCTTC
TRBJ1-4	-	TRBV24-1	many	CATSDAQEGEREKLFF	TGTGCCACCAGTGATGCTCAGGAAGGGGAACGGGAAAAACTGTTTTTT
TRBJ1-6	TRBD1	TRBV2	few	CASSWDRDSPLHF	TGTGCCAGCAGTTGGGACAGGGATTCACCCCTCCACTTT
TRBJ2-7	TRBD2	TRBV6-5	-	CASSSGLAGPYEQYF	TGTGCCAGCAGTTCGGGACTAGCGGGGCCATACGAGCAGTACTTC
TRBJ2-7	-	TRBV12-3/TRBV12-4	many	CASSRNYEQYF	TGTGCCAGCAGCCGGAACTACGAGCAGTACTTC